This TCR beta chain was identified in a study of blood T cell repertoires in COVID-19 (dated by TCRdb to the early 2020s). About the investigation overall: Samples from collaborators originated in the United States, Italy and Spain and spanned both the acute and convalescent phases of COVID-19. The prospective study material was composed of cDNA or gDNA derived from T cells, B-cell-depleted T cells, or PBMCs. The dataset comprised deeply sampled blood TCRbeta repertoires from subjects exposed to, actively infected with, or recovered from COVID-19. The repertoires were made available in a free public database intended to serve as a resource for research on the immune response to SARS-CoV-2. Samples were obtained from the ongoing ImmuneRACE study (first 160 participants) and from roughly 1,300 subjects provided by 6 global collaborators. Sample metadata almost always included a de-identified subject ID, COVID-19 status, age in years and sex. Where available, HLA class I and class II types were obtained from metadata supplied by the sample provider rather than from assay-based typing.

The V end gives up 1 base and the J end 5 bases, leaving 7 bases in the junction not matched to a gene. Via the germline V gene, CDR1 is SGHRS and CDR2 YFSETQ. Its CDR3 holds 15 amino acids, cysteine through phenylalanine. The entry retains the CDR3 DNA only, 45 bases that are in frame from base 1. What the authors observed across the whole study: How much clinical and demographic metadata was included differed by source and by participant, and the metadata was provided uncurated.

TCRbeta CDR3 regions were amplified from genomic DNA by means of the immunoSEQ Assay, a bias-controlled multiplex PCR. As for the original processing: Within the assay, amplification of reference gene primers was used to estimate how many nucleated cells each sample contained. Sequence reads were collapsed and filtered to measure the absolute abundance of every unique TCRbeta CDR3 rearrangement. For each sample, productive Simpson clonality was calculated by taking the square root of Simpson's diversity index across productive rearrangements. Held by TCRdb, this immuneACCESS table contains in-frame sequences only and omits some clones. Under half of the omission traces to an unresolved V gene where checked; the cause of the rest is unknown. Clonal size and the V and J genes are those of that table, whereas D and trimming came from the DNA. Counted in this sample were about 110,000 clones; 88% of them appeared once. The ten largest account for under 3% of the sample.

The collaborating institutions used their own protocols to collect whole blood in K2EDTA tubes. For TCRbeta analysis, collaborator samples were shipped as frozen whole blood, as isolated PBMCs, or as DNA extracted from either sample type. Comment on this clone: Its antigen target is currently unknown. No quality values exist for individual bases; no much larger clone is one base distant.

The source is a human donor in a cohort sampled during active COVID-19. Input material: peripheral blood. This receptor chain uses TRBV5-1 and TRBJ2-5, and 8 bases in between align with TRBD2. The base sequence is TGCGCCAGCAGCTTGCTGGGCGGGGGGTATGAGACCCAGTACTTC. Its amino acids are CASSLLGGGYETQYF. Beyond the CDR3, the reference TRBV5-1 and TRBJ2-5 genes provide the residues; the full variable domain reads: KAGVTQTPRYLIKTRGQQVTLSCSPISGHRSVSWYQQTPGQGLQFLFEYFSETQRNKGNFPGRFSGRQFSNSRSEMNVSTLELGDSALYLCASSLLGGGYETQYFGPGTRLLVL.